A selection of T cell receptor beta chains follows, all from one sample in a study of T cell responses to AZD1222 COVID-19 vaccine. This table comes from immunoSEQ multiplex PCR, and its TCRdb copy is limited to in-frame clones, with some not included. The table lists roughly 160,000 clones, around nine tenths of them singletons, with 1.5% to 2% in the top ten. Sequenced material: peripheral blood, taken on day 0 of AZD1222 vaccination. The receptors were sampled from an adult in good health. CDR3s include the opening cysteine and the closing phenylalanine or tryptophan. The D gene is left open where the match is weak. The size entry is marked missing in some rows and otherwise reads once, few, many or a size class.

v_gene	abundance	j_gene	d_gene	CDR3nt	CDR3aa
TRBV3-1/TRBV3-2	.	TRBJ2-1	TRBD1	TGTGCCAGCAGCCAGGACAGGGGGGTCTACAATGAGCAGTTCTTC	CASSQDRGVYNEQFF
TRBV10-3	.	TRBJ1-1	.	TGTGCCATCAGTGGGCAGGTTCTGAACACTGAAGCTTTCTTT	CAISGQVLNTEAFF
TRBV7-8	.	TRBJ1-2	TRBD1	TGTGCCAGCAGCTTAGGTACAGGGGGCTGGTATGGCTACACCTTC	CASSLGTGGWYGYTF
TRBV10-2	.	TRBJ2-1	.	TGCGCCAGCAGTGTGGGGAGGAGCTCCTACAATGAGCAGTTCTTC	CASSVGRSSYNEQFF
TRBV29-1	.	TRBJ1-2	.	TGCAGCGTTGGGTCAGGACAGAGGGGAGGCTACACCTTC	CSVGSGQRGGYTF
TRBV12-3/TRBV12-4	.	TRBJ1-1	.	TGTGCCAGCACCCAGGTGAACACTGAAGCTTTCTTT	CASTQVNTEAFF
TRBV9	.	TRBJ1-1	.	TGTGCCAGCAGCTCGAACACTGAAGCTTTCTTT	CASSSNTEAFF
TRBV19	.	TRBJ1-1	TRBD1	TGTGCCAGTAGTATTGCAGGGGGGGGAGCCACTGAAGCTTTCTTT	CASSIAGGGATEAFF
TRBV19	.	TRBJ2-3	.	TGTGCCAGTAGTATCCAGGGCTCTGCCACAGATACGCAGTATTTT	CASSIQGSATDTQYF
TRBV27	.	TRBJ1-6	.	TGTGCCAGCAGTCCCTGGGGGAGAGAGCAGAGTTCACCCCTCCACTTT	CASSPWGREQSSPLHF
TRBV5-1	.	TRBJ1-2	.	TGCGCCAGCAGCTTGGCCGGCAGGGATAGGTATGGCTACACCTTC	CASSLAGRDRYGYTF
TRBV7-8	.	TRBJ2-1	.	TGTGCCAGCAGCCAAAAGGTCGGATCCTACAATGAGCAGTTCTTC	CASSQKVGSYNEQFF
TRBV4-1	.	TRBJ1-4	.	TGCGCCAGCAGCCAAGGACCCGGAGGCCTCTCAACTAATGAAAAACTGTTTTTT	CASSQGPGGLSTNEKLFF
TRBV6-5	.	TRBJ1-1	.	TGTGCCAGCAAGAGTCTTTTGGGACAGAACACTGAAGCTTTCTTT	CASKSLLGQNTEAFF
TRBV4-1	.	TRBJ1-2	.	TGCGCCAGCAGCCAAGTCGGCCAGCGAAACTATGGCTACACCTTC	CASSQVGQRNYGYTF
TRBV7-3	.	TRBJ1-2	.	TGTGCCAGCAGCTTAACGGGGGGAAGTCAAGGCTACACCTTC	CASSLTGGSQGYTF
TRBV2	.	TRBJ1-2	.	TGTGCCAGCAGTGAAATTGAGGGCTACACCTTC	CASSEIEGYTF
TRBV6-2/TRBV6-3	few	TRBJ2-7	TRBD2	TGTGCCAGCAGTACGACTAGCGGTTCCTACGAGCAGTACTTC	CASSTTSGSYEQYF
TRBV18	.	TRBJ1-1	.	TGTGCCAGCTCACCACGAGTGACCGGGCTCAACACTGAAGCTTTCTTT	CASSPRVTGLNTEAFF
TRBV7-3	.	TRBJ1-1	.	TGTGCCAGCAGCATGGGGACGGCGAACACTGAAGCTTTCTTT	CASSMGTANTEAFF
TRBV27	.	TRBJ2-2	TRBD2	TGTGCCAGCAGTCCCGGGACTAGCACCACCGGGGAGCTGTTTTTT	CASSPGTSTTGELFF
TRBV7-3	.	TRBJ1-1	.	TGTGCCAGCAGCTTTGATACAGAGAACACTGAAGCTTTCTTT	CASSFDTENTEAFF
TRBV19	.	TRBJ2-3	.	TGTGCCAGTAGTATATATTCGCAGTCTAGCACAGATACGCAGTATTTT	CASSIYSQSSTDTQYF
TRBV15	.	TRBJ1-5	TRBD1	TGTGCCACCAGCAGAGATCGCAGGGGGAATCAGCCCCAGCATTTT	CATSRDRRGNQPQHF
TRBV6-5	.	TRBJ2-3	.	TGTGCCAGCAGACGGGACGGAGCAAGCGCCGATACGCAGTATTTT	CASRRDGASADTQYF
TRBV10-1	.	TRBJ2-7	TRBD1	TGCGCCAGCAGTGAGAGACAGGGCGCAGCCCACGAGCAGTACTTC	CASSERQGAAHEQYF
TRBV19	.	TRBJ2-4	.	TGTGCCAGTAGTATCAGGGGTCAGGGAAACATTCAGTACTTC	CASSIRGQGNIQYF
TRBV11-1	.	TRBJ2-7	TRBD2	TGTGCCAGCAGCTTAAGGGAATCTAGCGGCGTCTACGAGCAGTACTTC	CASSLRESSGVYEQYF
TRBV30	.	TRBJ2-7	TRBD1	TGTGCCTGGAGCCCGACAGGGGGACCGTACGAGCAGTACTTC	CAWSPTGGPYEQYF
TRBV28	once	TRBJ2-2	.	TGTGCCAGTTGGCGGAACACCGGGGAGCTGTTTTTT	CASWRNTGELFF
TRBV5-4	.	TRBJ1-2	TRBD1	TGTGCCAGCAGCGGACCGCGGGACAGGGGGTACGACTATGGCTACACCTTC	CASSGPRDRGYDYGYTF
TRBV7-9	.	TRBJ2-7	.	TGTGCCAGCAGCTTAGTGGGTTTGGTCCACGAGCAGTACTTC	CASSLVGLVHEQYF
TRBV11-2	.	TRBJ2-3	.	TGTGCCAGCAGCAATAGAAGGCGGACAGATACGCAGTATTTT	CASSNRRRTDTQYF
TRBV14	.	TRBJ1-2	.	TGTGCCAGCAGCCAAGCCCCAGGGGTATATGGCTACACCTTC	CASSQAPGVYGYTF
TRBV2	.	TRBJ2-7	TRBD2	TGTGCCAGCAGTTGGACTAGCGGCTACGAGCAGTACTTC	CASSWTSGYEQYF
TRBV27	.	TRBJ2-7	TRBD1	TGTGCCAGCAGTTTAACCCGGACAGGGTGGGTTACCTACGAGCAGTACTTC	CASSLTRTGWVTYEQYF
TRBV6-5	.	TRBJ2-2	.	TGTGCCAGCAGTCTTGGAGGGTACACCGGGGAGCTGTTTTTT	CASSLGGYTGELFF
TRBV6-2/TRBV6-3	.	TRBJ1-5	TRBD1	TGTGCCAGCAGTTACAGTTTTGGACAGGGGGTTTACGGCAATCAGCCCCAGCATTTT	CASSYSFGQGVYGNQPQHF
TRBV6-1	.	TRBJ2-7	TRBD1	TGTGCCAGCAGTGAGGGACAGGGATGGGTCTACGAGCAGTACTTC	CASSEGQGWVYEQYF
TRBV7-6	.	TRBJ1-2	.	TGTGCCAGCAGCTTAGACGCTGGGGGTGGCTACACCTTC	CASSLDAGGGYTF
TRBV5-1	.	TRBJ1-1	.	TGCGCCAGCAGCTTGGAGCCGAGGAGGGCCACTGAAGCTTTCTTT	CASSLEPRRATEAFF
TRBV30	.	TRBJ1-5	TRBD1	TGTGCCTGGAGCCCGGGACAGGGGGAAGTGAATCAGCCCCAGCATTTT	CAWSPGQGEVNQPQHF
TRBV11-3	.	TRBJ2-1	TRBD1	TGTGCCAGCAGCCAACAGGGGAACAATGAGCAGTTCTTC	CASSQQGNNEQFF
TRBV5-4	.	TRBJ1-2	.	TGTGCCAGCAGCTTGGATGGGGGCCTCTATGGCTACACCTTC	CASSLDGGLYGYTF
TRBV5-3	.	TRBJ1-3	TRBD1	TGTGCCAGAAGCTGGACCCGGACAGGTCCTGACTCTGGAAACACCATATATTTT	CARSWTRTGPDSGNTIYF